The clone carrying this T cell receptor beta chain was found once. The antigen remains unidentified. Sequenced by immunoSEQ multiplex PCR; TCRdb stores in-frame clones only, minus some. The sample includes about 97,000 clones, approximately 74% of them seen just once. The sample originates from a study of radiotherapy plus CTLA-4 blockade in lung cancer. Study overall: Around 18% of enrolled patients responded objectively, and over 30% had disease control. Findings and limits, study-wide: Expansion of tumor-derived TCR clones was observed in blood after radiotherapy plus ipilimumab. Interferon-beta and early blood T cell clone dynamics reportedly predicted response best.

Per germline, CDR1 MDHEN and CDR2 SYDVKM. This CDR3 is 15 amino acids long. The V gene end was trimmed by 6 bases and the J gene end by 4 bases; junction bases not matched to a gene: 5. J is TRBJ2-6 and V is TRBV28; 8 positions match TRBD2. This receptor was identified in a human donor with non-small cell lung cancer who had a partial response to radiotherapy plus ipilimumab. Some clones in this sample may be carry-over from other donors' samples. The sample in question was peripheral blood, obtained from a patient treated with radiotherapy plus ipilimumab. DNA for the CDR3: TGTGCCAGCAGCCCGGGGGGGGGCGGGGCCAACGTCCTGACTTTC. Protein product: CASSPGGGGANVLTF.